The subject of this entry is one TCR beta chain. Which antigen it targets is not known. It has no much larger one-base neighbor in the sample; base qualities were not kept. These data come from a study of cytomegalovirus exposure and HLA in healthy donors (dated by TCRdb to 2016 to 2017). Notes on the research overall: According to an earlier analysis of 587 of the donors, 150 million to 200 million T cells yielded roughly 110 million unique TCR beta sequences and roughly 280 Gb of sequence data. An early release covering 550 to 700 HLA-typed donors comprised approximately 300 gigabases of sequencing data and around 85 million unique TCR sequences. Among the approximately 400 genotyped donors, approximately 81% belonged to the genetic ancestry cluster associated with self-reported Caucasian donors. The study aimed to test whether signatures of past pathogen exposure could be identified by cataloging public T cell receptors. Using immunosequencing, the study profiled T cell repertoires from around 680 subjects and related those repertoires to cytomegalovirus serostatus. In addition to the first cohort of 666 subjects, a separate validation cohort of approximately 130 different subjects was used. High-throughput TCR immunosequencing, statistical association of individual TCRs with disease status, and machine learning were combined to predict cytomegalovirus infection status. To study patterns of TCR occurrence, a later analysis re-analyzed previously published TCR beta repertoires from 550 to 800 donors and added high-resolution HLA genotyping. In the later analysis, no new phenotypic data were used to find candidate immune exposures; instead, reliance was placed on TCR beta sequences and their occurrence across donors. An earlier analysis of 587 of the donors used high-throughput TCR beta sequencing to judge whether each TCR beta V gene segment behaved as functional or pseudogenic. Donor age, sex, ethnicity and CMV serostatus were collected together with the repertoire data. A later genetic analysis took genome-wide SNP genotypes for about 55% of the roughly 700 donors and used that subset as a discovery cohort. All discovery cohort repertoires had been generated on a single sequencing platform. HLA typing covered class I and class II loci at four-digit resolution. Typing coverage differed by locus: A, B, C, DRB1 and DQB1 were typed in roughly 629-630 donors, DQA1 in about 550, DPA1 in 600 to 610, and DPB1 in around 440. A few DR-DQ haplotypes were treated as single units for association and clustering because of strong linkage in the cohort. Among roughly 400 genotyped donors of the cohort, an average of around 240,000 unique TCR beta nucleotide sequences were sequenced per donor, around a sixth of them non-productive.

Libraries came from the immunoSEQ multiplex PCR assay. For the multiplex PCR, a mixture combining 60 forward primers for TCR Vbeta segments and 13 reverse primers for TCR Jbeta segments was used. A multiplex PCR assay on genomic DNA amplified the CDR3 region of rearranged TCR beta genes. Amplified TCR beta libraries were sequenced as 87-base-pair reads on the Illumina HiSeq System. In the source study's methods: A later analysis counted tens of millions of unique TCR beta chains across the approximately 700 repertoires, and around 9.9 million of these chains were shared by at least two donors. To remove PCR and sequencing errors, raw reads were error-corrected and collapsed into unique sequences using a nearest-neighbor algorithm that merged closely related sequences. V, D and J gene segments were assigned by aligning CDR3 sequences to IMGT reference sequences. For a sequence to be retained, at least a six-nucleotide match to both a V gene segment and a J gene segment was required. Rearrangements were called productive when the CDR3 lacked stop codons and stayed in frame with V and J; all others were non-productive. Following IMGT convention, CDR3 was defined as the stretch from the second conserved V-encoded cysteine to the conserved J-encoded phenylalanine. In an earlier analysis of some 550 of the donors, sequences lacking an unambiguous match to a single V gene segment were excluded. In an earlier analysis of 587 of the donors, V segments were called functional above 56.7% productive rearrangements and were called segregating when the between-donor standard deviation exceeded 5%. A statistical classification framework was developed to diagnose cytomegalovirus status using the catalog of TCR beta chain sequences. A later analysis assigned V and J genes by comparing TCR nucleotide sequences with IMGT/GENE-DB human TR gene sequences. The TCRdist pipeline was used in a later analysis to assign CDR3 sequences and most-parsimonious VDJ recombination scenarios. In a later analysis, each TCR beta chain was defined by its CDR3 amino acid sequence together with its V-gene family, and reads lacking a unique V-gene family were excluded. As a way to deal with suspected cross-contamination and a sequencing artifact, a later analysis dropped approximately 590 nucleotide sequences that were highly shared and had low generation probability. A later analysis calculated a clonal expansion index for each public chain from normalized within-repertoire ranks of inferred template counts. In a later analysis, generation probabilities were computed with a VDJ recombination model fitted to out-of-frame rearrangements, and the resulting probabilities were checked against IGoR. In a later analysis, hypergeometric tests were used to score TCR-TCR, TCR-HLA and TCR-CMV co-occurrence, with a repertoire-size bias correction applied to TCR pairs. To estimate false discovery rates, a later analysis permuted the HLA or CMV assignments 20 times. In a later analysis, co-occurring TCRs were grouped using DBSCAN, and TCRdist sequence similarity was added for clustering within HLA-allele-positive subsets. For co-occurrence clustering, repertoires with fewer than 30,000 or more than 120,000 public chains were excluded, along with several repertoires with anomalous nucleotide sharing. In its TCRdb copy, this immuneACCESS table keeps in-frame sequences only and misses some clones. Where compared with another copy, unresolved V genes explain less than half of these, and the others have no known cause. V, J and clone size are taken as reported in that table, and D and trimming were inferred from the DNA itself. This sample comprises over 130,000 clones, roughly 79% of them detected only once. Less than 1.5% of the sample is held by the ten biggest clonotypes.

Points the paper makes about the study in general: Because HLA typing was unavailable for some donors at each locus, only the typed subset was used in association tests. In a later analysis, most CMV-associated TCR beta chains were found to appear HLA-restricted, with HLA associations seemingly driven largely by CMV exposure. A later genetic analysis associated a missense DCLRE1C variant with V-gene and J-gene trimming of TCR beta chains, and an independent cohort replicated the association. In an earlier analysis of 500 to 650 of the donors, most TCR beta V segments appeared in productive rearrangements about 87% or about 30% of the time, broadly matching IMGT annotations. Cytomegalovirus status was reported to be diagnosed by the classifier with high specificity and sensitivity in both the original and validation cohorts. Assigning TCR associations to individual alleles was difficult when HLA alleles, especially DR and DQ, strongly co-occurred. Because the 87-base-pair reads could not distinguish some IMGT-functional V segments, including TRBV6-2 and TRBV6-3, those segments were excluded. CMV serostatus was the only immune exposure information available for the cohort. A further reported finding was that TCR beta sequences accurately predicted the HLA-A and HLA-B alleles for most subjects in the first cohort. Across donors, most TCR sequences were observed very rarely, whereas some public TCRs were present in many individuals. A later analysis associated about 17,000 TCR beta sequences with specific HLA alleles at a false discovery rate of 0.05. Presence/absence analyses assumed roughly uniform sequencing depth across donors, an assumption that may not hold. A cluster of highly shared sequence variants was judged likely to be a technical artifact of the sequencing pipeline. According to the authors, the approach could potentially be generalized to other disease states and immunological phenotypes. The earlier analysis of 587 of the donors excluded some 16 rarely observed V segments, including chromosome 9 orphons, because counts were too low. In the study, 150 to 200 TCR beta chains were listed as associated with cytomegalovirus. Linkage disequilibrium might explain the correlated functional status among segregating V segments, but an unknown experimental factor could not be ruled out. According to a later analysis, parvovirus B19, influenza, CMV and Epstein-Barr virus appeared linked to several top co-occurrence clusters. In a later analysis, HLA-associated TCR beta chains were found to be more clonally expanded and to have lower generation probabilities than equally common non-associated chains. Three of the identified cytomegalovirus-associated TCR beta chains were confirmed in vitro to be specific for cytomegalovirus antigens. In a later genetic analysis, fewer N-insertions in productive TCRs were reported among donors in an Asian-associated ancestry cluster than the roughly 640-donor mean. According to a later analysis, TCR association rates differed among HLA loci, with DRB1 alleles showing the most associated TCRs and HLA-C alleles showing the fewest. Only TCR beta chains were sequenced in this cohort, and the absence of alpha or paired-chain data limited detectable features.

Including cysteine and phenylalanine, the CDR3 has 16 amino acids. The kept DNA is CDR3 alone, 48 bases in frame from the first base. Looking up the germline V gene (reference sequence) yields CDR1 LNHDA and CDR2 SQIVND. V ends up 5 bases short and J 4 bases short, with an unmatched junction base count of 9. The cohort comprised 550 to 700 healthy bone marrow donors. At the time of sampling, all cohort members were nominally healthy, though unrecorded immune exposures were likely present. The donor tested CMV seropositive, placing the donor among the roughly 270 seropositive members of the cohort. Every donor gave a peripheral blood sample, and the peripheral blood mononuclear cells from that sample were used for TCR beta sequencing. The Qiagen DNeasy Blood Extraction Kit was used to extract genomic DNA from the blood cell samples.

Sequencing input: PBMCs. The receptor was derived from a man younger than 45 in good health and CMV-seropositive. This chain is built from TRBV19 and TRBJ1-2; 11 bases in between match TRBD1. The bases are TGTGCCAGTAGTCCCCATGGGGACAGGGGGTCCTATGGCTACACCTTC. It encodes CASSPHGDRGSYGYTF. Joined to the reference TRBV19 and TRBJ1-2 proteins, this CDR3 gives the full variable domain: DGGITQSPKYLFRKEGQNVTLSCEQNLNHDAMYWYRQDPGQGLRLIYYSQIVNDFQKGDIAEGYSVSREKKESFPLTVTSAQKNPTAFYLCASSPHGDRGSYGYTFGSGTRLTVV.